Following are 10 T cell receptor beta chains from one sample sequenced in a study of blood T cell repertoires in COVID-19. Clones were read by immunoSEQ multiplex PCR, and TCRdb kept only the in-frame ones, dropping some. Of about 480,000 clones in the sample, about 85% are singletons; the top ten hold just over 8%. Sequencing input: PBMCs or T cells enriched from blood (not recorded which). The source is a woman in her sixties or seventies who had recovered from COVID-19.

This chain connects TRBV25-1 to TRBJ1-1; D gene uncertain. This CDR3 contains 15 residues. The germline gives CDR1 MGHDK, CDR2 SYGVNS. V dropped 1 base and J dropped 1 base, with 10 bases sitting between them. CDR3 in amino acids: CASSELRTPNTEAFF. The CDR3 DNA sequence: TGTGCCAGCAGTGAATTAAGGACTCCGAACACTGAAGCTTTCTTT.

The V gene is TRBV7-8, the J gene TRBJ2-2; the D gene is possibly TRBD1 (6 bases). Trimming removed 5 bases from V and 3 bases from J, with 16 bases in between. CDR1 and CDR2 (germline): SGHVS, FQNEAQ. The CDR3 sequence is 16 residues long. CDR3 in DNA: TGTGCCAGCAGCCCTAGCAGGGGAAGAGACACCGGGGAGCTGTTTTTT. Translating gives CASSPSRGRDTGELFF.

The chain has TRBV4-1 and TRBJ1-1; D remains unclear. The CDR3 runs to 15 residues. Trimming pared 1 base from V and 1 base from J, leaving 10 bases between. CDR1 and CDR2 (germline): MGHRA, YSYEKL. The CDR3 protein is CASSQGGAPNTEAFF. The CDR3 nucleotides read TGCGCCAGCAGCCAAGGGGGAGCCCCGAACACTGAAGCTTTCTTT.

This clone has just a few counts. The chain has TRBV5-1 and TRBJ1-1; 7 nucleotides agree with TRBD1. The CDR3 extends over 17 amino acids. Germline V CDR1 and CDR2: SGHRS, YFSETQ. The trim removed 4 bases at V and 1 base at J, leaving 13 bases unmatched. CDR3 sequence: CASSPYTGQVTNTEAFF. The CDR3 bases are TGCGCCAGCAGCCCCTATACCGGACAGGTGACGAACACTGAAGCTTTCTTT.

The DNA of the CDR3 is TGTGCCAGCAGTTACAAGACAGGGGGCTCCTATAATTCACCCCTCCACTTT. This translates into CASSYKTGGSYNSPLHF. This chain uses TRBV27 with TRBJ1-6; TRBD1 matches 9 bases. CDR1 and CDR2 from the germline V gene are MNHEY and SMNVEV (reference sequence). The CDR3 has 17 residues. V gave up 4 bases and J gave up 0 bases; unmatched junction bases: 4.

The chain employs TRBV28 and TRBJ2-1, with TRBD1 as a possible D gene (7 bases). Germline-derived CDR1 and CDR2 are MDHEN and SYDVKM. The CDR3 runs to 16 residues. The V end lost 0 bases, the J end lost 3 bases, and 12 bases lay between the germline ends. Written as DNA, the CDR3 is TGTGCCAGCAGTTTATGGGGGGGACAGAACTACAATGAGCAGTTCTTC. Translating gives CASSLWGGQNYNEQFF.

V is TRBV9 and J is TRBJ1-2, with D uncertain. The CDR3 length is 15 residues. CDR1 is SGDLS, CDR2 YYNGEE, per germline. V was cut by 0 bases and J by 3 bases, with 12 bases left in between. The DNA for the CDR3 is TGTGCCAGCAGCGTAGGCGGGGAAGGAGACTATGGCTACACCTTC. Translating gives CASSVGGEGDYGYTF.

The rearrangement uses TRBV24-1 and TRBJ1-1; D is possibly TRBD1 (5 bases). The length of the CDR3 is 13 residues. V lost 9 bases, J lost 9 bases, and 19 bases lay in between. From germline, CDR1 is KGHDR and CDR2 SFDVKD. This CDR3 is CATRDAFGGKAFF. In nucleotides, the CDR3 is TGTGCCACCCGAGACGCATTTGGGGGGAAAGCTTTCTTT.

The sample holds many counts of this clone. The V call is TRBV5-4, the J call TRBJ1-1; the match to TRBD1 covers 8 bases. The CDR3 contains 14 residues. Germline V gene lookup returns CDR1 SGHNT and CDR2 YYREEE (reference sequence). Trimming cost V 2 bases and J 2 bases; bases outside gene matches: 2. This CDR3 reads CASSFGTGNTEAFF. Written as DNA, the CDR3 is TGTGCCAGCAGCTTCGGGACAGGAAACACTGAAGCTTTCTTT.

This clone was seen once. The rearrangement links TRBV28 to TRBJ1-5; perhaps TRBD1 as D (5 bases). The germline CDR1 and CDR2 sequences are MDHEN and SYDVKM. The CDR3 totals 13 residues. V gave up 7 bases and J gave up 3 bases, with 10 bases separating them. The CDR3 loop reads CASNRLHNQPQHF. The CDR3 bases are TGTGCCAGCAACAGGCTTCACAATCAGCCCCAGCATTTT.